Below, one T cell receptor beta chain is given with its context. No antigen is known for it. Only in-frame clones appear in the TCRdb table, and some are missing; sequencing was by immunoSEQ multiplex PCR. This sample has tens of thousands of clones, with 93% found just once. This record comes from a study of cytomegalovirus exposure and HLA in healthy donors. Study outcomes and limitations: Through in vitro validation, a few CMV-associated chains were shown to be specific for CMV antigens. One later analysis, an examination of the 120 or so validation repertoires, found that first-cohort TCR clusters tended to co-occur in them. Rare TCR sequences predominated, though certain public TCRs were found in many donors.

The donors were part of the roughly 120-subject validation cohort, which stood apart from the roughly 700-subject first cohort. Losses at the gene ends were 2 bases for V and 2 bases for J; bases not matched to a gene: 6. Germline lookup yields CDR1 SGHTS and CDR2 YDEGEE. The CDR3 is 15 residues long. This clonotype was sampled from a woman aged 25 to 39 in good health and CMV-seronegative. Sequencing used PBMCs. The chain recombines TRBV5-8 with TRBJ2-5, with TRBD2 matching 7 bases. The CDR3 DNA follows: TGTGCCAGCAGCTTAGGACTAGTGGTTCAAGAGACCCAGTACTTC. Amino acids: CASSLGLVVQETQYF.